The T cell receptor (beta chain) described here comes from a study of sequential checkpoint blockade in melanoma. About the study: Twenty-two patients had matched tumor biopsies before treatment and at week 13 after nivolumab or ipilimumab alone.

Treatment meaning: randomized to nivolumab then ipilimumab (arm A) or the reverse (arm B). Study observations and caveats: Clinical benefit was about 30 times likelier when tumor T-cell fraction and clonality increased.

To note about this clone: No antigen is known for it.

Here immunoSEQ multiplex PCR was the method, and the copy in TCRdb shows in-frame clones only, minus some. Counted here are fewer than 15,000 clones, around 23% occurring once; the ten biggest clones make up approximately 5.8%. The CDR3 has 14 residues. V was shortened by 6 bases and J by 1 base, with 7 bases between the two germline ends. Sequenced material: tumor tissue (inferred from file names), taken from a patient given nivolumab and ipilimumab in sequence. The chain uses TRBV23-1 and TRBJ2-6; D is perhaps TRBD2 (5 bases). TRBV23-1 counts as an open reading frame of uncertain function. The sequence was collected from a human donor with melanoma. The DNA for the CDR3 is TGCGCCAGCAGCGGGATGTCTGGGGCCAACGTCCTGACTTTC. Translation: CASSGMSGANVLTF.